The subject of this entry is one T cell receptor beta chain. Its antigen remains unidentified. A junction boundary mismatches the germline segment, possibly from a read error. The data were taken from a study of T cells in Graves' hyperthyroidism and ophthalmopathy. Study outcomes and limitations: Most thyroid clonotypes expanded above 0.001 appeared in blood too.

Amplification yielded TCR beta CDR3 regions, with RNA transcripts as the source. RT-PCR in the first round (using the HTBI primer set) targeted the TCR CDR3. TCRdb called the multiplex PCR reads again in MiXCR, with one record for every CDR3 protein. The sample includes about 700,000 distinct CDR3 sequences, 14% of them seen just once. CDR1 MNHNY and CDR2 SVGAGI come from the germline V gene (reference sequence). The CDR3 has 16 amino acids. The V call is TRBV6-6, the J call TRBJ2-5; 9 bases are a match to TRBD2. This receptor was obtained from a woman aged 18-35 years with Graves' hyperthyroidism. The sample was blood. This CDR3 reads CVSSYSAGGRRETQYF. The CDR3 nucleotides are TGTGTCAGCAGTTACTCGGCGGGAGGGAGGCGAGAGACCCAGTACTTC.